Reported below is one T cell receptor (beta chain). The sample comes from a study of blood T cell repertoires in COVID-19. This CDR3 region has 15 residues. Germline V gene sequence: CDR1 SQVTM, CDR2 ANQGSEA. Trimming left V 2 bases short and J 1 base short, with 14 bases between. Profiling relied on immunoSEQ multiplex PCR, and the TCRdb table lists in-frame clones only, not all of them. The profile shows 300,000 to 400,000 clones, approximately 90% of them singletons. The TCR comes from a woman aged 30 to 39 with acute COVID-19. The specimen sequenced was PBMCs or T cells enriched from blood (not recorded which). The chain recombines TRBV29-1 with TRBJ1-2; tentative D call: TRBD1 (5 bases). The CDR3 reads CSVETQDLINYGYTF. DNA for the CDR3: TGCAGCGTTGAAACACAGGATTTAATTAACTATGGCTACACCTTC.